The 11 T cell receptor beta chains in this list originate from one sample, sequenced in a study of blood T cell repertoires in COVID-19. Clones were read by immunoSEQ multiplex PCR, and TCRdb kept only the in-frame ones, dropping some. The sample yields 200,000 to 250,000 clones, around 80% seen once. Specimen: peripheral blood. The receptors come from a human donor in a cohort sampled during active COVID-19.

The CDR3 sequence is CASSPSGLGQPQHF. The CDR3 DNA is TGTGCCAGCTCACCTTCAGGGCTCGGTCAGCCCCAGCATTTT. The rearrangement links TRBV18 to TRBJ1-5, with D possibly TRBD1 on 5 matching bases. V was trimmed by 3 bases and J by 6 bases, leaving 12 bases between them. The CDR3 contains 14 residues. Germline V lookup: CDR1 KGHSH, CDR2 LQKENI.

The J gene is TRBJ1-2, the V gene TRBV4-2; D is uncertain. The germline gives CDR1 LGHNA, CDR2 YNFKEQ. Trimming pared 4 bases from V and 5 bases from J, leaving 14 bases between. This CDR3 comprises 14 residues. The DNA of the CDR3 is TGTGCCAGCAGCCCCGGAGGAGGTACTTATGGCTACACCTTC. It codes for CASSPGGGTYGYTF.

The chain has TRBV4-1 and TRBJ2-2; 9 bases match TRBD2. Per germline, CDR1 MGHRA and CDR2 YSYEKL. The ends lost 0 bases at V and 5 bases at J; junction bases unmatched: 13. This CDR3 is 19 amino acids long. The CDR3 region is CASSQDRPLAGEGTGELFF. Here the CDR3 DNA reads TGCGCCAGCAGCCAAGATCGTCCCTTAGCGGGAGAGGGGACCGGGGAGCTGTTTTTT.

J is TRBJ1-4 and V is TRBV30, with TRBD1 matching 9 bases. There are 15 residues in the CDR3. V lost 3 bases and J lost 8; bases outside the gene matches: 10. CDR1 is GTSNPN and CDR2 is SVGIG in the germline V gene (reference sequence). This CDR3 is CAWSSWGQGAEKLFF. The CDR3 nucleotides read TGTGCCTGGAGCTCTTGGGGACAGGGTGCCGAAAAACTGTTTTTT.

The chain combines TRBV9 with TRBJ1-2; 9 bases map to TRBD1. The germline V gene has CDR1 SGDLS and CDR2 YYNGEE. The CDR3 extends over 15 amino acids. The trim removed 3 bases at V and 7 bases at J, leaving 10 bases unmatched. The CDR3 spells CASSEGQGGKGGYTF. The CDR3 DNA sequence: TGTGCCAGCAGCGAGGGACAGGGAGGAAAGGGTGGCTACACCTTC.

This clone is a singleton in its sample. This chain joins TRBV5-5 and TRBJ1-3; TRBD1 might be the D (6 bases). V lost 0 bases and J 8 bases, leaving 15 bases between the germline ends. This CDR3 spans 15 amino acids. Germline values: CDR1 SGHKS, CDR2 YYEKEE (reference sequence). For the CDR3, the DNA is TGTGCCAGCAGCTTGGTCGGACAGTTGTCGGACACCATATATTTT. The encoded protein is CASSLVGQLSDTIYF.

This clone came up a few times. V usage is TRBV28 and J usage is TRBJ1-4, with D perhaps TRBD1 (6 bases). The V and J ends lost 6 bases and 7 bases respectively, with 21 bases between them. Germline CDR1 is MDHEN and CDR2 is SYDVKM. There are 16 residues in the CDR3. The CDR3 DNA follows: TGTGCCAGCAGGTCACAGCGGGGGGCGAGCGGTGAAAAACTGTTTTTT. Translating it yields CASRSQRGASGEKLFF.

About this clone: The junction does not match germline at one end; this may be a read error. The chain couples TRBV19 to TRBJ2-1, with 9 bases matching TRBD2. The CDR3 is 15 amino acids. Germline V lookup: CDR1 LNHDA, CDR2 SQIVND (reference sequence). As DNA, the CDR3 is TGTGCCAGTAGTATGTCCGGGTTAGCGGGGGCCCGACAGCTCTTC. Residues: CASSMSGLAGARQLF.

The chain carries TRBV6-5 and TRBJ1-6, with TRBD1 as a possible D gene (6 bases). This CDR3 has 14 amino acids. Trimming pared 4 bases from V and 8 bases from J, leaving 12 bases between. The germline V gene encodes CDR1 MNHEY and CDR2 SVGAGI. The CDR3 sequence is CASSSSRGYSPLHF. CDR3 nucleotides: TGTGCCAGCAGTTCTTCAAGGGGGTATTCACCCCTCCACTTT.

The CDR3 nucleotides read TGTGCCAGCAGCTTAAACCCGACTAGCAAAAACATTCAGTACTTC. Protein product: CASSLNPTSKNIQYF. The chain joins TRBV7-2 to TRBJ2-4; tentative D call: TRBD2 (6 bases). V lost 2 bases, J lost 3 bases, and 11 bases lay in between. The germline CDR1 and CDR2 sequences are SGHTA and FQGNSA. The CDR3 consists of 15 residues.

The chain recombines TRBV30 with TRBJ2-3, with 7 bases that match TRBD1. Germline assignment: CDR1 GTSNPN and CDR2 SVGIG (reference sequence). The CDR3 has 14 amino acids. Germline trimming cut 4 bases from V and 0 bases from J; bases unmatched to any gene: 4. The chain's CDR3 is CAWIGRGSTDTQYF. The CDR3 nucleotides read TGTGCCTGGATCGGCAGGGGGAGCACAGATACGCAGTATTTT.